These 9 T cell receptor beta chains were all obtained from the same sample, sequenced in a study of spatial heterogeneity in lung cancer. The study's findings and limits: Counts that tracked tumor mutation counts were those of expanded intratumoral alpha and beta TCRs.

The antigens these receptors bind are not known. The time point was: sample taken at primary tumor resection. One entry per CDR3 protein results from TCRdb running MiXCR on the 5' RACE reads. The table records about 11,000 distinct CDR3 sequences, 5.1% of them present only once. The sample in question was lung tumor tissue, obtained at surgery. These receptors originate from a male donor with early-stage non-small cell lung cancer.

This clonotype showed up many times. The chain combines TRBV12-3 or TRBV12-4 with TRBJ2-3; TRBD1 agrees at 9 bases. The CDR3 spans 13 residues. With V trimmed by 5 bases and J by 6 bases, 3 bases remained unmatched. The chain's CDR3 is CASSRTGVDTQYF. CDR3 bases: TGTGCCAGCAGTAGGACAGGGGTGGATACGCAGTATTTT.

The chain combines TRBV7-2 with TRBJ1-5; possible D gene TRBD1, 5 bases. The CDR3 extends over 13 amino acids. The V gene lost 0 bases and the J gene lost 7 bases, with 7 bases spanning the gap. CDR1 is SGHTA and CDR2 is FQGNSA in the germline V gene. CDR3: CASSLAAGQPQHF. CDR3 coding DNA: TGTGCCAGCAGCTTAGCGGCAGGGCAGCCCCAGCATTTT. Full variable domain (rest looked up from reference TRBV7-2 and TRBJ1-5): GAGVSQSPSNKVTEKGKDVELRCDPISGHTALYWYRQSLGQGLEFLIYFQGNSAPDKSGLPSDRFSAERTGGSVSTLTIQRTQQEDSAVYLCASSLAAGQPQHFGDGTRLSIL.

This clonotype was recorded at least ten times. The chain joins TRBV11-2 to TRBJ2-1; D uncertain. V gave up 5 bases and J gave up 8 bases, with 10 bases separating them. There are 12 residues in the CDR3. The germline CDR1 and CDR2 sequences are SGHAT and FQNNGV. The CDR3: CASSPSYHEQFF. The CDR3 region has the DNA TGTGCCAGCAGCCCCAGTTACCATGAGCAGTTCTTC.

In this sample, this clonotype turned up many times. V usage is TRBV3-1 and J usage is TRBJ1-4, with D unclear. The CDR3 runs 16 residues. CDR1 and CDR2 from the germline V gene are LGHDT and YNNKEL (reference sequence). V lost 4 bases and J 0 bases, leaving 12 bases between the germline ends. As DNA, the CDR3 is TGTGCCAGCAGCCGCAGGCCGGGCTCAACTAATGAAAAACTGTTTTTT. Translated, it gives CASSRRPGSTNEKLFF.

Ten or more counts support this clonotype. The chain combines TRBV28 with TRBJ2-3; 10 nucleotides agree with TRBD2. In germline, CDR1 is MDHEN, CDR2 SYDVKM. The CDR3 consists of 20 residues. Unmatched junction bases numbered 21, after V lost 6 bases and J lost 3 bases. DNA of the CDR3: TGTGCCAGCAGCCTTTTTGCCCCTACACCAACTAGCGGGAAGACAGATACGCAGTATTTT. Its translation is CASSLFAPTPTSGKTDTQYF.

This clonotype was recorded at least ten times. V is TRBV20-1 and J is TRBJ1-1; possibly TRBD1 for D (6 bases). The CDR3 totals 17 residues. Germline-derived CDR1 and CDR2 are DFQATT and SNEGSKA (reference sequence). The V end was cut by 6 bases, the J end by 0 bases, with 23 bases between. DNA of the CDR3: TGCAGTGCAGACCCCTTAGGACAGCGAGACATGAACACTGAAGCTTTCTTT. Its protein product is CSADPLGQRDMNTEAFF.

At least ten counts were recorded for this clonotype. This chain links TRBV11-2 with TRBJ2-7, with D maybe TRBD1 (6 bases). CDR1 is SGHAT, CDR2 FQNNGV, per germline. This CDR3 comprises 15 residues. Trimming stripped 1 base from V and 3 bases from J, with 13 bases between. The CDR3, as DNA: TGTGCCAGCAGCTTAGTTCAGGGGCTTCGCTACGAGCAGTACTTC. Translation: CASSLVQGLRYEQYF.

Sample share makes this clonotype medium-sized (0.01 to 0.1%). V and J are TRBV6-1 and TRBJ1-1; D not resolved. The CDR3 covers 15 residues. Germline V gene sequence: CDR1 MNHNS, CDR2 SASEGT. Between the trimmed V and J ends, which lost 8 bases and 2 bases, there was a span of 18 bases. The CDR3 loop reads CASEESGEPNTEAFF. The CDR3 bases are TGTGCCAGCGAAGAAAGCGGGGAGCCCAACACTGAAGCTTTCTTT.

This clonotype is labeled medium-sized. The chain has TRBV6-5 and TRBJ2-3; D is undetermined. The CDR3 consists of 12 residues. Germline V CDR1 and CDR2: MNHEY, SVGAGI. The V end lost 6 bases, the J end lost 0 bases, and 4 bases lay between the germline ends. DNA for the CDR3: TGTGCCAGCAGGGGGAGCACAGATACGCAGTATTTT. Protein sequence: CASRGSTDTQYF.